The entry below gives a single T cell receptor beta chain sequence along with its context. Its target is unknown. The data derive from a study of cytomegalovirus exposure and HLA in healthy donors. Study-wide results and limits: About 87% or about 30% of the time was how often most TCR beta V segments were productive, according to an earlier analysis. The likely explanation for a cluster of highly shared sequence variants was sequencing artifact. The availability of immune exposure information extended only to CMV serostatus. The study recorded over 150 TCR beta chains that were cytomegalovirus-associated.

PCR was performed using 60 Vbeta and 13 Jbeta primers. Clones were read by immunoSEQ multiplex PCR, and TCRdb kept only the in-frame ones, dropping some. The sample yields some 110,000 clones, more than 65% seen once. V dropped 4 bases and J dropped 5 bases, with 9 bases sitting between them. This CDR3 contains 12 residues. Germline CDR1 and CDR2: MNHNY and SVGAGI (reference sequence). V usage is TRBV6-6 and J usage is TRBJ2-7; D is unresolved. This receptor was taken from a woman in her thirties in good health and CMV-seronegative. The sample taken for sequencing was PBMCs. The CDR3 bases are TGTGCCAGCAGTTTTTCACAGCACGAGCAGTACTTC. Amino acids: CASSFSQHEQYF.